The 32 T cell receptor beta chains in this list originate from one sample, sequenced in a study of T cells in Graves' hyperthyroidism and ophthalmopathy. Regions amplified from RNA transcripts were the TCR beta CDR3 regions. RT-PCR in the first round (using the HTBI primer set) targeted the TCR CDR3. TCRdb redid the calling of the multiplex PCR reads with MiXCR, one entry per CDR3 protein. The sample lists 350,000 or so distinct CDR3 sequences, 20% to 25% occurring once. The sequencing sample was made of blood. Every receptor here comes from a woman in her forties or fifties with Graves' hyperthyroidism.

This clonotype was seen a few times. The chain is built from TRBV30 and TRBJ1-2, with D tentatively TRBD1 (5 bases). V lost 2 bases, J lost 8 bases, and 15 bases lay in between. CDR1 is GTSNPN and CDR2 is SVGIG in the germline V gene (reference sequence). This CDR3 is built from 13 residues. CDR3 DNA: TGTGCCTGGAGTCCTCGGGCAGGGAAAGGCTACACCTTC. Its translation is CAWSPRAGKGYTF.

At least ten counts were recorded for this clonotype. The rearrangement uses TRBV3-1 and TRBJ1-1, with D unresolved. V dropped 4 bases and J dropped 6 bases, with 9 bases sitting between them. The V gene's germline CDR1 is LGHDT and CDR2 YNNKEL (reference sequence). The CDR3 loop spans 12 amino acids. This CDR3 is CASSPGLAEAFF. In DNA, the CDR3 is TGTGCCAGCAGCCCTGGGTTGGCTGAAGCTTTCTTT.

As DNA, the CDR3 is TGCAGTGCGCAGGGACAGGGGGGGGAAGGGACCCAGTACTTC. It translates to CSAQGQGGEGTQYF. The chain links TRBV20-1 to TRBJ2-5; 11 nucleotides align to TRBD1. This CDR3 contains 14 residues. The ends lost 6 bases at V and 7 bases at J; junction bases unmatched: 10. Germline CDR1 and CDR2: DFQATT and SNEGSKA (reference sequence).

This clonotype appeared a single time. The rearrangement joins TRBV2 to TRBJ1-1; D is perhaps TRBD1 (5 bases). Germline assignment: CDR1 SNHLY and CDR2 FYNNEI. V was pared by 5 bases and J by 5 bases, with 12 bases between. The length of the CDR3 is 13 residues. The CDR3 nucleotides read TGTGCCAGCAGTCCGGGGCCGGGGACTGAAGCTTTCTTT. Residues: CASSPGPGTEAFF.

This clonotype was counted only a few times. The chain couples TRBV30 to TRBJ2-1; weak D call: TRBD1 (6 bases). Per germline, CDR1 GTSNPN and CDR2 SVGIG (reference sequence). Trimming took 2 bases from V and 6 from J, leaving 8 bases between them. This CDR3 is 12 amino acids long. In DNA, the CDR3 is TGTGCCTGGAGTACAGGGCCCAATGAGCAGTTCTTC. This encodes CAWSTGPNEQFF.

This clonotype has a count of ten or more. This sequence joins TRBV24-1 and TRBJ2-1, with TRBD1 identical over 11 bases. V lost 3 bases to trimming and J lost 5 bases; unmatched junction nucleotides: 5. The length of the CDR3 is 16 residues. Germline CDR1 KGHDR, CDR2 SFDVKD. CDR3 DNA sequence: TGTGCCACCAGTGATCACGGGACAGGGGGGAACAATGAGCAGTTCTTC. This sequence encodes CATSDHGTGGNNEQFF.

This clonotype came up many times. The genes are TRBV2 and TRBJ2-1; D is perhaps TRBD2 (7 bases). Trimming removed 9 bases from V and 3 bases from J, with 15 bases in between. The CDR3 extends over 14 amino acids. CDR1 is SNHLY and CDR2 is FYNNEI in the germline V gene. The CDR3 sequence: CASGGLADYNEQFF. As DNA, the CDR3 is TGTGCCAGTGGGGGGCTAGCGGACTACAATGAGCAGTTCTTC.

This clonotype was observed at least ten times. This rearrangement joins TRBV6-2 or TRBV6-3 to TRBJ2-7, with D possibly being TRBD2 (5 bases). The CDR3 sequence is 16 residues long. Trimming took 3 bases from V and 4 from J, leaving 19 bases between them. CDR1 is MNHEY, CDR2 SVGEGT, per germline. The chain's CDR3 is CASSYTAGIRSYEQYF. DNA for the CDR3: TGTGCCAGCAGTTATACCGCCGGGATTAGGTCGTACGAGCAGTACTTC.

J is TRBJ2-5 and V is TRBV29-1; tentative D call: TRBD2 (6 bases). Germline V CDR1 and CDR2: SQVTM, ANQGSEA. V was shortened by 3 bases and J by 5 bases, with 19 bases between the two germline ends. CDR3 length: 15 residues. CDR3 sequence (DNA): TGCAGCGTTGATCTCGGGGGAGGAGGAGAGGAGACCCAGTACTTC. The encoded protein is CSVDLGGGGEETQYF.

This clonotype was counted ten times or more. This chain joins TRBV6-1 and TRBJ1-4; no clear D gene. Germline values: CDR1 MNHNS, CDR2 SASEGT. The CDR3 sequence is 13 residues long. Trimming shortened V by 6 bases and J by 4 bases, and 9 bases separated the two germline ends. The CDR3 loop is CASSWRFNEKLFF. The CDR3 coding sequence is TGTGCCAGCAGCTGGCGATTTAATGAAAAACTGTTTTTT.

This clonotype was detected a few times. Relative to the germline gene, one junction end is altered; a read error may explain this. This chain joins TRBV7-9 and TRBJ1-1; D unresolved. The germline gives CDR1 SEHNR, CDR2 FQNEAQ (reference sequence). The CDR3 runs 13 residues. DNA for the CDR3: TGTGCCAGCAGCTCTCGCTCTGAAGTTGAAGCTTCCTTT. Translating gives CASSSRSEVEASF. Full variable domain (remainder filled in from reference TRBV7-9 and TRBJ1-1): DTGVSQNPRHKITKRGQNVTFRCDPISEHNRLYWYRQTLGQGPEFLTYFQNEAQLEKSRLLSDRFSAERPKGSFSTLEIQRTEQGDSAMYLCASSSRSEVEASFGQGTRLTVV.

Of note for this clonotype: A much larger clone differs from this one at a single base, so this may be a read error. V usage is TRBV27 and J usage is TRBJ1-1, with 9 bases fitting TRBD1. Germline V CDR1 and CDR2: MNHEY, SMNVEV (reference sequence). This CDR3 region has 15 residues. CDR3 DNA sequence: TGTGCCAGCAGTCGTAGTACAGGGGGCTTCACTGTAGCTTTCTTT. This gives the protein CASSRSTGGFTVAFF.

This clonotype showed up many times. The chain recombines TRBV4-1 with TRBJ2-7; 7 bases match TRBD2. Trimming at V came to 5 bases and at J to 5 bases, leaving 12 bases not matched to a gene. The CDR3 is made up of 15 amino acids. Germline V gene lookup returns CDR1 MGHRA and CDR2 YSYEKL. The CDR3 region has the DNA TGCGCCAGCAGCTCGGGAGGACAAGCGAGAAACGAGCAGTACTTC. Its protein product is CASSSGGQARNEQYF.

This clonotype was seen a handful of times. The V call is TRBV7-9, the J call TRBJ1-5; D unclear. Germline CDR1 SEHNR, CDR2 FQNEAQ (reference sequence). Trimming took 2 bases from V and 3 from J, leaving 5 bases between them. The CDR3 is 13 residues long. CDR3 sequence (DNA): TGTGCCAGCAGCTTAAGCGCCAATCAGCCCCAGCATTTT. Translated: CASSLSANQPQHF.

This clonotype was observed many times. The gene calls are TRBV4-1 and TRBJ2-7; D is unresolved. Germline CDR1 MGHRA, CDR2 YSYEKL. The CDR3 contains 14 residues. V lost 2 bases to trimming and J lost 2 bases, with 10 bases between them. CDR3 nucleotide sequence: TGCGCCAGCAGCCAAAGGTACGGCCCCTACGAGCAGTACTTC. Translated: CASSQRYGPYEQYF.

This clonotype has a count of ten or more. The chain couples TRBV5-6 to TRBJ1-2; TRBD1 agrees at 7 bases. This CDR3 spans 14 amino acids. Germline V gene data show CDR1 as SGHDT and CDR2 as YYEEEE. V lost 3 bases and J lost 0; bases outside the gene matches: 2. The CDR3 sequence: CASSYRGANYGYTF. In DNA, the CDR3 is TGTGCCAGCAGCTACAGGGGAGCTAACTATGGCTACACCTTC.

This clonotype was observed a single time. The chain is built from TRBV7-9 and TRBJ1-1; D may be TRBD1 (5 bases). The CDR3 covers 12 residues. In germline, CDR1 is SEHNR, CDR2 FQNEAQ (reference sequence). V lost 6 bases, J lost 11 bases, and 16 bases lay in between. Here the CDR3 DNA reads TGTGCCAGCAGTTCCCTCTCGGGGCACGCTTTCTTT. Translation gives CASSSLSGHAFF.

CDR3 DNA sequence: TGTGCCTGGAGTGCCCTGGGGCAGGGTGATTTTTATAATTCACCCCTCCACTTT. Protein: CAWSALGQGDFYNSPLHF. The V gene is TRBV30, the J gene TRBJ1-6; D is perhaps TRBD1 (5 bases). The CDR3 is 18 amino acids. CDR1 and CDR2 from the germline V gene are GTSNPN and SVGIG (reference sequence). The V and J ends lost 1 base and 4 bases respectively, with 20 bases between them.

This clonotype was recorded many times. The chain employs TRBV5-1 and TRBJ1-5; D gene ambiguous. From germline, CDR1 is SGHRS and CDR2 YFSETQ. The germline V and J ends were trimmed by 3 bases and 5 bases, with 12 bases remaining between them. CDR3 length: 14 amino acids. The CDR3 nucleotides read TGCGCCAGCAGCTCGACCCCCTATGATCAGCCCCAGCATTTT. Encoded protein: CASSSTPYDQPQHF.

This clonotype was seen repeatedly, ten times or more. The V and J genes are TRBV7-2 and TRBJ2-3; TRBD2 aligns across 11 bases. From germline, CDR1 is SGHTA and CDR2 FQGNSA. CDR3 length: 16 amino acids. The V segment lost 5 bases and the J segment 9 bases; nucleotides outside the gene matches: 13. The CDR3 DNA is TGTGCCAGCAGCCCCGGACTAGCGGGCCTCCAGGGCACGCAGTATTTT. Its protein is CASSPGLAGLQGTQYF.

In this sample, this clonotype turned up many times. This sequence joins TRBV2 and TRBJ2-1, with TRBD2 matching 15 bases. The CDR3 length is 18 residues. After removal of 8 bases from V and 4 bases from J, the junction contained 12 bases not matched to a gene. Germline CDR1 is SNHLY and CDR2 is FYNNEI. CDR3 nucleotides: TGTGCCAGCGCTCGGACTAGCGGGAGGGCCAAATATTACAATGAGCAGTTCTTC. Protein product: CASARTSGRAKYYNEQFF.

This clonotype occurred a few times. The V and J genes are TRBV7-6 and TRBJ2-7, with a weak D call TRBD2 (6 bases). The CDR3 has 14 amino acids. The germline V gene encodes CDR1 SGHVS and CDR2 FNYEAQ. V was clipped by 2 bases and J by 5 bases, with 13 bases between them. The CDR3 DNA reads TGTGCCAGCAGCTTACTTGGGACTTGGAACGAGCAGTACTTC. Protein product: CASSLLGTWNEQYF.

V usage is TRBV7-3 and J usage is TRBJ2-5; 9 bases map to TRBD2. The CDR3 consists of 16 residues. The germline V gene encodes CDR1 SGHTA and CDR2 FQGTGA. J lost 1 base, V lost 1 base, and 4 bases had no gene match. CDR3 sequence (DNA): TGTGCCAGCAGCTTAAGAGGGCGGGGGGGCCAAGAGACCCAGTACTTC. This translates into CASSLRGRGGQETQYF.

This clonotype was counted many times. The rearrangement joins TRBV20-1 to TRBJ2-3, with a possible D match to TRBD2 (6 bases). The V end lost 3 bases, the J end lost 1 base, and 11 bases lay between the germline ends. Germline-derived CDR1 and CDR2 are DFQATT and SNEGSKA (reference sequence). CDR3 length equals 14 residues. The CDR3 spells CSASAGIRTDTQYF. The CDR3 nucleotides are TGCAGTGCTAGCGCGGGAATACGCACAGATACGCAGTATTTT.

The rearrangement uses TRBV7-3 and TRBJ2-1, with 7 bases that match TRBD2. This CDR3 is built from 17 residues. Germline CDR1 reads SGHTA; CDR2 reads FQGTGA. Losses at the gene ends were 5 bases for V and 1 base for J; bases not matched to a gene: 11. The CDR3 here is CASSPNGASGSYNEQFF. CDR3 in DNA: TGTGCCAGCAGCCCCAATGGGGCTAGCGGTTCCTACAATGAGCAGTTCTTC.

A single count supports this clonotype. DNA for the CDR3: TGTGCCAGCAGCTTTACAGGGGAGAGCACTGAAGCTTTCTTT. It codes for CASSFTGESTEAFF. V and J are TRBV11-1 and TRBJ1-1, with TRBD1 identical over 7 bases. V dropped 3 bases and J dropped 4; count of bases not matched to a gene: 5. This CDR3 is built from 14 residues. The germline V gene has CDR1 SGHAT and CDR2 FQDESV (reference sequence).

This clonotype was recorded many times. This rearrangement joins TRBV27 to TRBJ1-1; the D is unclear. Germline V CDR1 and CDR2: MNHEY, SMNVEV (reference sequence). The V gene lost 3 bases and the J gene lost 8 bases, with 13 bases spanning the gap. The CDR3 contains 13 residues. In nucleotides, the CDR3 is TGTGCCAGCAGTTTCCACGGACGGATCGAAGCTTTCTTT. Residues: CASSFHGRIEAFF.

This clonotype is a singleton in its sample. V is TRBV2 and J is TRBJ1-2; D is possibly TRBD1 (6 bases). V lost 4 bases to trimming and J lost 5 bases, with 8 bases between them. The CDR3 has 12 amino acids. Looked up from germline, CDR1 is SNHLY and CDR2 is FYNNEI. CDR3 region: CASSGTAYGYTF. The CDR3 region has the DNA TGTGCCAGCAGTGGGACAGCATATGGCTACACCTTC.

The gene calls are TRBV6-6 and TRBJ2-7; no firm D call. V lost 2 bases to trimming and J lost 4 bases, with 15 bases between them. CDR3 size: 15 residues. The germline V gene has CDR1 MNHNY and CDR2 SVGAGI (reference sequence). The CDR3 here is CASSYKEVFSYEQYF. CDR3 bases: TGTGCCAGCAGTTACAAAGAGGTTTTTAGTTACGAGCAGTACTTC.

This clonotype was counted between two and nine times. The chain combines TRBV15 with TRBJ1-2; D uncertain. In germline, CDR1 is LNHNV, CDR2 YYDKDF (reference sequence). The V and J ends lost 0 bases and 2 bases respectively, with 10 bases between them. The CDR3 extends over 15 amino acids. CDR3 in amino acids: CATSREAGVNYGYTF. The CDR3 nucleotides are TGTGCCACCAGCAGAGAGGCGGGTGTGAACTATGGCTACACCTTC. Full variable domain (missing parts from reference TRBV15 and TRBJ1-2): DAMVIQNPRYQVTQFGKPVTLSCSQTLNHNVMYWYQQKSSQAPKLLFHYYDKDFNNEADTPDNFQSRRPNTSFCFLDIRSPGLGDTAMYLCATSREAGVNYGYTFGSGTRLTVV.

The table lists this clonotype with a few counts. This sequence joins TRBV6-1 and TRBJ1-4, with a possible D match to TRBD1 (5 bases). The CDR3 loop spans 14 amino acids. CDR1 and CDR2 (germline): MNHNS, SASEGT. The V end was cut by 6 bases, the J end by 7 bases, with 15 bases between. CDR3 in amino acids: CASRTGGIGEKLFF. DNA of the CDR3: TGTGCCAGCAGAACGGGGGGGATCGGTGAAAAACTGTTTTTT.

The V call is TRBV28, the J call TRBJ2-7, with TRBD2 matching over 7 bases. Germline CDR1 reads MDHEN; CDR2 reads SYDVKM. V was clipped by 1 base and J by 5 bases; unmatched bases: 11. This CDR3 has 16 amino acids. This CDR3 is CASSLLSGGKRDEQYF. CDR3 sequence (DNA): TGTGCCAGCAGTTTATTGTCCGGGGGGAAGAGGGACGAGCAGTACTTC. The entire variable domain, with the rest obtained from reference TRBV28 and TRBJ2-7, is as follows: DVKVTQSSRYLVKRTGEKVFLECVQDMDHENMFWYRQDPGLGLRLIYFSYDVKMKEKGDIPEGYSVSREKKERFSLILESASTNQTSMYLCASSLLSGGKRDEQYFGPGTRLTVT.